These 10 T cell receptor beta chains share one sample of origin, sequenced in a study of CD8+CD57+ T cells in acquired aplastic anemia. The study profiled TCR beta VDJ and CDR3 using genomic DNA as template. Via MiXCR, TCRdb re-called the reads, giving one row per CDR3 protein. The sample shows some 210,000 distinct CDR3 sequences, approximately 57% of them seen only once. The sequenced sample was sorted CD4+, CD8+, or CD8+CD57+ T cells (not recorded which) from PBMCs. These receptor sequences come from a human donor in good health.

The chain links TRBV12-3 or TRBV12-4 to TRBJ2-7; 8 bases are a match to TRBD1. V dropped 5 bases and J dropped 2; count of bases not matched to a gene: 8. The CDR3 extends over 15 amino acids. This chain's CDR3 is CASSPRDRLAYEQYF. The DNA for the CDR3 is TGTGCCAGCAGTCCGAGGGACAGGTTAGCCTACGAGCAGTACTTC.

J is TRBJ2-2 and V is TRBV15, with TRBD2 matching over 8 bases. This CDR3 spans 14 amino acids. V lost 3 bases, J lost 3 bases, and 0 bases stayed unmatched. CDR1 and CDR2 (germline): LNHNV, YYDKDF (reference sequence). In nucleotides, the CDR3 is TGTGCCACCAGCAGCGGGGGGGACACCGGGGAGCTGTTTTTT. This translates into CATSSGGDTGELFF.

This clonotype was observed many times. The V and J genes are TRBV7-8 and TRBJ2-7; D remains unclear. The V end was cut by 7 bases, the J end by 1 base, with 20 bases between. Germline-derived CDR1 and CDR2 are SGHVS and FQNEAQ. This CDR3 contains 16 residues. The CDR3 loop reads CASTSLALPPSYEQYF. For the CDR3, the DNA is TGTGCCAGCACTTCACTTGCGCTCCCTCCTTCCTACGAGCAGTACTTC.

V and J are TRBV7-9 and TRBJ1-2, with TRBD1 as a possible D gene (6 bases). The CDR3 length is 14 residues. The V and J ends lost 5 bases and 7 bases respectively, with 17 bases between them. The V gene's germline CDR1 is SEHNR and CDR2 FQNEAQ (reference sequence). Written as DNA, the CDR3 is TGTGCCAGCAGCCTAGGGGGGACTGAAGCTGGCTACACCTTC. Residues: CASSLGGTEAGYTF.

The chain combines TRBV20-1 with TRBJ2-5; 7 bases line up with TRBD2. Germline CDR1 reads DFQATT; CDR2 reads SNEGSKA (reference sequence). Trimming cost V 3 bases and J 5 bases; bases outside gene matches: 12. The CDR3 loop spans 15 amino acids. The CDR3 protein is CSASRREEGGETQYF. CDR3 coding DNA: TGCAGTGCTAGCCGACGGGAGGAGGGAGGGGAGACCCAGTACTTC.

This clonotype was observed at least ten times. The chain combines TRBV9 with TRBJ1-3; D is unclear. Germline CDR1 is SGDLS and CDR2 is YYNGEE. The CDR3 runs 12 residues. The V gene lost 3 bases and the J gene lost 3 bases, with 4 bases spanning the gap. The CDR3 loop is CASSEFGNTIYF. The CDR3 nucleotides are TGTGCCAGCAGCGAGTTTGGAAACACCATATATTTT.

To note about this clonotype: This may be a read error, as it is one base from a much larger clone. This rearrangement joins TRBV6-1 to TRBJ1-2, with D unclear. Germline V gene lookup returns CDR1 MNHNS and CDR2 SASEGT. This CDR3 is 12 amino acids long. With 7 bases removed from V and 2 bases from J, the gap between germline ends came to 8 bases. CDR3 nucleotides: TGTGCCAGCAAAACGGACAACTATGGCTACACCTTC. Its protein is CASKTDNYGYTF.

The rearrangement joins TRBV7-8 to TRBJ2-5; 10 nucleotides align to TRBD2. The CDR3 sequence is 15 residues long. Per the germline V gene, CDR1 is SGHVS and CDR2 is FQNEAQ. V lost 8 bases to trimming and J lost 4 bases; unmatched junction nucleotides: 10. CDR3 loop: CASCTWSGGGETQYF. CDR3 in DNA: TGTGCCAGCTGCACCTGGAGCGGGGGGGGAGAGACCCAGTACTTC.

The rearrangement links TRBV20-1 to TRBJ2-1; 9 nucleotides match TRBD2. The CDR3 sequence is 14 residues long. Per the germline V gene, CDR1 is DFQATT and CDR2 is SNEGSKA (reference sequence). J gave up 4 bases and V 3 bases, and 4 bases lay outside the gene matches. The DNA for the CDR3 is TGCAGTGCTAGTACGACTAGCGGATACAATGAGCAGTTCTTC. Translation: CSASTTSGYNEQFF.

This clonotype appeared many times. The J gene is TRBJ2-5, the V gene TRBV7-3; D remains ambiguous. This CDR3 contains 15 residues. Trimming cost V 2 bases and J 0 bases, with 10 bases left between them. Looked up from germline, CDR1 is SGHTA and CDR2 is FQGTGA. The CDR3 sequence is CASSLGPADQETQYF. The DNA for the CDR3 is TGTGCCAGCAGCTTAGGCCCCGCAGACCAAGAGACCCAGTACTTC.